This is a list of T cell receptor beta chains from one sample in a study of shared clonotypes between healthy human individuals. Produced via immunoSEQ multiplex PCR; TCRdb's table is partial and in-frame only. In the table there are millions of clones, approximately 92% of which are singletons. Input material: naive CD4+ T cells sorted from blood. The receptors shown here come from a young man in good health. Both conserved end residues are part of each CDR3. D genes are given only for firm matches. The size of a clone is reported for some rows only, either as once, few or many, or as a class for expanded clones.

d_call j_call v_call clone_size cdr3_nt cdr3_aa
TRBD1 TRBJ2-5 TRBV7-2 once TGTGCCAGCAGCCAGGACAGGGGTAGGGAGACCCAGTACTTC CASSQDRGRETQYF
- TRBJ1-2 TRBV29-1 - TGCAGCGTTGATGGGGATTTGGGCGGCTACACCTTC CSVDGDLGGYTF
TRBD2 TRBJ2-3 TRBV4-3 - TGCGCCAGCAGCCCGGGACTAGCGGAATACACAGATACGCAGTATTTT CASSPGLAEYTDTQYF
TRBD1 TRBJ2-2 TRBV2 once TGTGCCAGCAGTGGACAGGGGGCCGGGGAGCTGTTTTTT CASSGQGAGELFF
- TRBJ2-2 TRBV10-3 - TGTGCCACCCGACTAGGTCCGGCCGGGGAGCTGTTTTTT CATRLGPAGELFF
TRBD1 TRBJ1-2 TRBV18 - TGTGCCAGCTCAACCTCAGGGGGAACTAACTATGGCTACACCTTC CASSTSGGTNYGYTF
- TRBJ1-1 TRBV19 - TGTGCCACCGAGAGGTCCGGGGGTCCGCCTGAAGCTTTCTTT CATERSGGPPEAFF
- TRBJ1-5 TRBV19 - TGTGCCAGTAGTATAGTACTAGGTAGCAATCAGCCCCAGCATTTT CASSIVLGSNQPQHF
- TRBJ2-7 TRBV4-1 once TGCGCCAGCAGCAGATTCCGGGCCGACGGAGAGCAGTACTTC CASSRFRADGEQYF
TRBD2 TRBJ2-5 TRBV10-1 - TGCGCCAGCAGTGAGTCGAAAGCGGGGGCTAGGGAGACCCAGTACTTC CASSESKAGARETQYF
TRBD2 TRBJ2-7 TRBV5-8 - TGTGCCAGCAGCTTGGTGAGCGGGAGAGTCTTCGAGCAGTACTTC CASSLVSGRVFEQYF
- TRBJ1-1 TRBV6-5 - TGTGCCAGCAGTTACTCCCGGAACACTGAAGCTTTCTTT CASSYSRNTEAFF
- TRBJ1-2 TRBV30 - TGTGCCTGGAGTGGTCAGGGGAACTATGGCTACACCTTC CAWSGQGNYGYTF
- TRBJ2-2 TRBV30 - TGTGCCTCTCAGGGCTCGCAGCTCACCGGGGAGCTGTTTTTT CASQGSQLTGELFF
- TRBJ1-2 TRBV9 - TGTGCCAGCGGATCCGACGGGCAACGGGGCTACACCTTC CASGSDGQRGYTF
- TRBJ1-1 TRBV5-1 - TGCGCCAGCAGCTTCGGTTTGGTGGCTGCAACAGAAGCTTTCTTT CASSFGLVAATEAFF
TRBD2 TRBJ2-5 TRBV30 once TGTGCCTGGAGCTTTAATCGGGGGGGCTTTCGTTACGGGGAGACCCAGTACTTC CAWSFNRGGFRYGETQYF
TRBD2 TRBJ2-1 TRBV4-3 - TGCGCCAGCAGCCAAGAACCGGGACTAGCGCGGGAGCAGTTCTTC CASSQEPGLAREQFF
TRBD2 TRBJ2-2 TRBV10-3 - TGTGCCATCAGTGATTCGCCTAGCGGGGGGAACACCGGGGAGCTGTTTTTT CAISDSPSGGNTGELFF
- TRBJ1-4 TRBV7-2 once TGTGCCAGCAGCTTTAGCACAAGACATGAAAAACTGTTTTTT CASSFSTRHEKLFF
- TRBJ2-5 TRBV9 - TGTGCCAGCAGCGTTGGACTGTTCCAAGAGACCCAGTACTTC CASSVGLFQETQYF
- TRBJ2-1 TRBV9 - TGTGCCAGCAGTCGGACAGCCCTGGGGAATGAGCAGTTCTTC CASSRTALGNEQFF
TRBD1 TRBJ1-3 TRBV6-5 - TGTGCCAGCAGACCCGGGACAGGGGTAGGAAACACCATATATTTT CASRPGTGVGNTIYF
TRBD2 TRBJ2-5 TRBV4-3 - TGCGCCAGCAGCCATCACATGGGGACTAGCGGGAATCGGTACTTC CASSHHMGTSGNRYF
- TRBJ1-1 TRBV7-9 - TGTGCCAGCAGCTTAGCGGTCACTGAAGCTTTCTTT CASSLAVTEAFF
- TRBJ1-2 TRBV7-9 once TGTGCCAGCAGCTTTGACAGTAACGGCGGCTACACCTTC CASSFDSNGGYTF
- TRBJ1-1 TRBV5-4 - TGTGCCAGCAGCTTGGGGGGGAGGTCGAACACTGAAGCTTTCTTT CASSLGGRSNTEAFF
- TRBJ2-7 TRBV30 - TGTGCCTGGAGTACGCGGGCTTACGAGCAGTACTTC CAWSTRAYEQYF
TRBD2 TRBJ2-2 TRBV7-2 - TGTGCCAGCAGCTTACTAGCGGGGGTCACCGGGGAGCTGTTTTTT CASSLLAGVTGELFF
- TRBJ2-3 TRBV9 once TGTGCCAGCAGCGTAGCTGGGACGGGTGTACAGACAGATACGCAGTATTTT CASSVAGTGVQTDTQYF
- TRBJ2-2 TRBV28 - TGTGCCAGCATGAGACGACAGAAGAACACCGGGGAGCTGTTTTTT CASMRRQKNTGELFF
- TRBJ2-7 TRBV9 - TGTGCCAGCAGCGGGGGTCAGGGGAGGGCCTACGAGCAGTACTTC CASSGGQGRAYEQYF
- TRBJ2-3 TRBV5-4 - TGTGCCAGCAGCCCGGGGGGCACAGATACGCAGTATTTT CASSPGGTDTQYF
- TRBJ2-1 TRBV5-1 once TGCGCCAGCAGCCCCCGACAGGGAGGGAATGAGCAGTTCTTC CASSPRQGGNEQFF
- TRBJ1-1 TRBV28 - TGTGCCAGCAGTTCACAAATCCGGGAGGGAGCTTTCTTT CASSSQIREGAFF
- TRBJ1-3 TRBV5-6 - TGTGCCAGCAGCTTGAAGGGTTCTGGAAACACCATATATTTT CASSLKGSGNTIYF
- TRBJ2-2 TRBV18 few TGTGCCAGCTCGCAGATGGGGGTAGCGAACACCGGGGAGCTGTTTTTT CASSQMGVANTGELFF
TRBD1 TRBJ2-1 TRBV7-9 - TGTGCCAGCAGCAGGGGAGGGACAGGGGAAATTTATGAGCAGTTCTTC CASSRGGTGEIYEQFF
TRBD2 TRBJ2-2 TRBV6-1 - TGTGCCAGCAGGCCCGGGGGGAAAAACACCGGGGAGCTGTTTTTT CASRPGGKNTGELFF
- TRBJ2-5 TRBV6-6 - TGTGCCAGCAGCAAGCGACAGATCCAAGAGACCCAGTACTTC CASSKRQIQETQYF
- TRBJ2-7 TRBV9 - TGTGCCAGCAGCACCGGTGGCGAGCAGTACTTC CASSTGGEQYF